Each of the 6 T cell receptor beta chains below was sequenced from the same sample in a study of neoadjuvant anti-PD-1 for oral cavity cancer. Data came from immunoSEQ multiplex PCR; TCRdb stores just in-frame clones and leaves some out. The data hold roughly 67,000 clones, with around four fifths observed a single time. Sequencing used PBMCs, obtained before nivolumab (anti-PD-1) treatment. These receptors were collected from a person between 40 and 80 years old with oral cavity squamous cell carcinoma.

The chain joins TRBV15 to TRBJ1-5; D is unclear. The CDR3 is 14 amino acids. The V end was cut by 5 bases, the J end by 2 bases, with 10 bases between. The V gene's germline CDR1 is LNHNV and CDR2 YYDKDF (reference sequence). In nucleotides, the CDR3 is TGTGCCACCAGCGGGAGCGGGGGCAATCAGCCCCAGCATTTT. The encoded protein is CATSGSGGNQPQHF.

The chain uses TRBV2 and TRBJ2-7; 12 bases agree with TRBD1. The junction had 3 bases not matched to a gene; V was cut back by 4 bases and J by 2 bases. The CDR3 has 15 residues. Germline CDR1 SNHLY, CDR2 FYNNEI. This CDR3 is CASSVRDRGPYEQYF. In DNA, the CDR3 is TGTGCCAGCAGTGTGCGGGACAGGGGGCCCTACGAGCAGTACTTC.

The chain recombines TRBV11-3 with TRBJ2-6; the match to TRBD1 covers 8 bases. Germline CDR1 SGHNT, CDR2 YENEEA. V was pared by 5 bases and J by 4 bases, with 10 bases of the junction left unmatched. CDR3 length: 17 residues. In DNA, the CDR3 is TGTGCCAGCAGCCCCGGGACAGGTTTAGGAGGGGCCAACGTCCTGACTTTC. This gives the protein CASSPGTGLGGANVLTF.

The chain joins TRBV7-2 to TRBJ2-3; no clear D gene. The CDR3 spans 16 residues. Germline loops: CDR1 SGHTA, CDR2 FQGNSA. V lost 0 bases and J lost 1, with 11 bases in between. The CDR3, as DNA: TGTGCCAGCAGCTTAGCGGGTCTACAAGGCACAGATACGCAGTATTTT. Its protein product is CASSLAGLQGTDTQYF.

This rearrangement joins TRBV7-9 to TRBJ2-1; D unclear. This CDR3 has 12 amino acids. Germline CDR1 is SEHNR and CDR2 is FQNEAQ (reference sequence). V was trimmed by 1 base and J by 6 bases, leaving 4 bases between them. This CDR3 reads CASSLDTNEQFF. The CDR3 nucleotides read TGTGCCAGCAGCTTAGATACCAATGAGCAGTTCTTC.

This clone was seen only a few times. DNA of the CDR3: TGTGCCAGTAGTAGACAGGGGGCTAATGAAAAACTGTTTTTT. Amino acids: CASSRQGANEKLFF. The chain employs TRBV19 and TRBJ1-4; 9 bases line up with TRBD1. This CDR3 is built from 14 residues. The V segment lost 4 bases and the J segment 3 bases; nucleotides outside the gene matches: 0. The germline gives CDR1 LNHDA, CDR2 SQIVND (reference sequence).